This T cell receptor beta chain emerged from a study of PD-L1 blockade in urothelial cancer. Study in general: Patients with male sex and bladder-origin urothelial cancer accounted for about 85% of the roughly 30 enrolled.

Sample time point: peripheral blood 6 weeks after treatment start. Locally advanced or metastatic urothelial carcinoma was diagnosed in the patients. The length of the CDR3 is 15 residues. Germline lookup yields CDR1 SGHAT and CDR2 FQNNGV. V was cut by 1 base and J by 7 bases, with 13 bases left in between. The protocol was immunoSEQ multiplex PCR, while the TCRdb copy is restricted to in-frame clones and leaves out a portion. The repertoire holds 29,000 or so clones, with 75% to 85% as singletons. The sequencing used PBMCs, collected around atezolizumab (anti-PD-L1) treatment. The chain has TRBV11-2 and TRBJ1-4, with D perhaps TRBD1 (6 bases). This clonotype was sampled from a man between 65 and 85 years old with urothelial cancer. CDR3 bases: TGTGCCAGCAGCTTAGGGGGGCAGGGAGCTGAAAAACTGTTTTTT. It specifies CASSLGGQGAEKLFF.